Described below is a single T cell receptor beta chain sequence and its context. The target antigen is unknown. Sequenced by immunoSEQ multiplex PCR; TCRdb stores in-frame clones only, minus some. The sample contains 210,000 or so clones, 88% of which appear only once. The sample comes from a study of cytomegalovirus exposure and HLA in healthy donors. Overall study results and limits: In a later analysis, first-cohort TCR clusters were found to tend to co-occur in the 120 or so validation repertoires.

CDR1 and CDR2 (germline): MNHEY, SMNVEV (reference sequence). The CDR3 totals 14 residues. V lost 2 bases and J 3 bases, leaving 11 bases between the germline ends. The donors were in the approximately 130-subject validation cohort; that cohort was separate from the roughly 730-subject first cohort. This chain connects TRBV27 to TRBJ2-7; maybe TRBD2 (6 bases). This receptor was identified in a woman between 18 and 29 years old in good health and CMV-seronegative. Sequencing was performed on PBMCs. The DNA for the CDR3 is TGTGCCAGCAGTTTAATCGGGAGACGCTACGAGCAGTACTTC. Amino acid sequence: CASSLIGRRYEQYF.